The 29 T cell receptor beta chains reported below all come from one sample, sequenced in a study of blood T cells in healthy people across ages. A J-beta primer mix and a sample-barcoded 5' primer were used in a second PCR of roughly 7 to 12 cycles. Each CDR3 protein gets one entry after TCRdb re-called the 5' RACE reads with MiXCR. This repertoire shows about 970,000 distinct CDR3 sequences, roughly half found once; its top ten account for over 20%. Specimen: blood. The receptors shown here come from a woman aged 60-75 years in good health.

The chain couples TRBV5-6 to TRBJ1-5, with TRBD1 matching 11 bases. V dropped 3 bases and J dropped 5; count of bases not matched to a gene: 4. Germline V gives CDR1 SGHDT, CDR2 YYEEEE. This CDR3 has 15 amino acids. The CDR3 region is CASSWGQGGYQPQHF. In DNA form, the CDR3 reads TGTGCCAGCAGCTGGGGACAGGGGGGTTATCAGCCCCAGCATTTT.

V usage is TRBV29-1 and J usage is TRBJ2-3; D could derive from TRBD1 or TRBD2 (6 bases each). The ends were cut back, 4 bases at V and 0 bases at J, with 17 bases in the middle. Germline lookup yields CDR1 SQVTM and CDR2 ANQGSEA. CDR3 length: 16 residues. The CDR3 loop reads CSVATLGGLSTDTQYF. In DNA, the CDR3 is TGCAGCGTTGCCACTTTAGGGGGGCTAAGCACAGATACGCAGTATTTT.

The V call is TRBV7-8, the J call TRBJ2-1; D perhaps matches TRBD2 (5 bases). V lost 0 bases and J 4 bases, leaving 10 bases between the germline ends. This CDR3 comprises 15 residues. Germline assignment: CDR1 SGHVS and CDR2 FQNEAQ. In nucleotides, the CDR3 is TGTGCCAGCAGCTTAGCCGAGCGGCATTACAATGAGCAGTTCTTC. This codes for CASSLAERHYNEQFF. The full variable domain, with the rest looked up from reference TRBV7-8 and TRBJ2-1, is GAGVSQSPRYKVAKRGQDVALRCDPISGHVSLFWYQQALGQGPEFLTYFQNEAQLDKSGLPSDRFFAERPEGSVSTLKIQRTQQEDSAVYLCASSLAERHYNEQFFGPGTRLTVL.

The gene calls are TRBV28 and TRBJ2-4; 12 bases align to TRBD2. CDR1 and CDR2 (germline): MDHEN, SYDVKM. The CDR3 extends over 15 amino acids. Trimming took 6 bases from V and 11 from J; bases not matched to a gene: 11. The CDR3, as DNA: TGTGCCAGCAGAGAGGGACTAGCGGGTCTGGCTTTTCAGTACTTC. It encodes CASREGLAGLAFQYF.

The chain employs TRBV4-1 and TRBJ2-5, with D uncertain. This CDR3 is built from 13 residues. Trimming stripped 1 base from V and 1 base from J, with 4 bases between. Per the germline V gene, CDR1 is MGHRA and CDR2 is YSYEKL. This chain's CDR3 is CASSQGPQETQYF. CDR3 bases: TGCGCCAGCAGCCAAGGTCCCCAAGAGACCCAGTACTTC.

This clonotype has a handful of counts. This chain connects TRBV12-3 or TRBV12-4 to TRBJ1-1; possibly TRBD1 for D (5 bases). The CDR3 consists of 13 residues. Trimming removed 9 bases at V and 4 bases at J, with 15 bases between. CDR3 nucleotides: TGTGCCAGTTCAAAAACGGGACTCACTGAAGCTTTCTTT. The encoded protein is CASSKTGLTEAFF.

The CDR3 spells CSARVIIYLGSPLHF. The CDR3 DNA follows: TGCAGTGCTAGAGTCATAATCTATTTGGGGTCACCCCTCCACTTT. The chain uses TRBV20-1 and TRBJ1-6, with unresolved D. Trimming took off 1 base at V and 10 bases at J, with 17 bases between the two ends. From germline, CDR1 is DFQATT and CDR2 SNEGSKA (reference sequence). There are 15 residues in the CDR3.

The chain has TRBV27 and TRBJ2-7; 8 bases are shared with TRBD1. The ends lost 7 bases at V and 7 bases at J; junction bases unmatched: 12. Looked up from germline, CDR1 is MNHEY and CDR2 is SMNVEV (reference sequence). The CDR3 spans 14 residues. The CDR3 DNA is TGTGCCAGCAACCGGGGACAGGCCTACAATGAGCAGTACTTC. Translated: CASNRGQAYNEQYF.

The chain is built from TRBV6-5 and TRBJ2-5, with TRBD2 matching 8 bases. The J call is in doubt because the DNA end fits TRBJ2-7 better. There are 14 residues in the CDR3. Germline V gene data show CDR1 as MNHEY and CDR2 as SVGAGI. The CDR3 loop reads CASIAPAGAYEQYF. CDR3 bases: TGTGCCAGCATTGCCCCAGCGGGAGCCTACGAGCAGTACTTC.

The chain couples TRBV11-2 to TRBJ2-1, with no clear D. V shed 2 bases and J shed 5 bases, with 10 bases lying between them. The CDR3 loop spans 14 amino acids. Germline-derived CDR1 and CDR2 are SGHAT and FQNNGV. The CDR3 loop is CASSLIWKDNEQFF. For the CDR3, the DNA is TGTGCCAGCAGCTTAATATGGAAAGACAATGAGCAGTTCTTC.

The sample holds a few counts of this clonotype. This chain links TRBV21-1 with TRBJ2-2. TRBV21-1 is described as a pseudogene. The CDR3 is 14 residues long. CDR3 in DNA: TGTGCCAGCAGCAAAGAAAGTAACACCGGGGAGCTGTTTTTT. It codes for CASSKESNTGELFF.

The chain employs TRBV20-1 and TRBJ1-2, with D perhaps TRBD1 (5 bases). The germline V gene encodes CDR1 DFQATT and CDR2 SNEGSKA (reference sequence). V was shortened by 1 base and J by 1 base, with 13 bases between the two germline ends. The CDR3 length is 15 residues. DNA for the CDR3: TGCAGTGCTAGAGCCAACGGGGCGGGTAACTATGGCTACACCTTC. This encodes CSARANGAGNYGYTF.

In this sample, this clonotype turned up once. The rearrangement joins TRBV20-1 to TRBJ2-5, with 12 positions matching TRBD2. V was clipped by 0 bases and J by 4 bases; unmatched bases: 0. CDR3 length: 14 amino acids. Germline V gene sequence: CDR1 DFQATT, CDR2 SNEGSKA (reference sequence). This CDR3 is CSAREGLAGETQYF. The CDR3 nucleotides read TGCAGTGCTAGAGAGGGACTAGCGGGAGAGACCCAGTACTTC.

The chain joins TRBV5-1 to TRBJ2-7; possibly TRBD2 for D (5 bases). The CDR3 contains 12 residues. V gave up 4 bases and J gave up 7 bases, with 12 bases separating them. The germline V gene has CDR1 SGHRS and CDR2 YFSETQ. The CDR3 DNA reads TGCGCCAGCAGCCCTGTAGGGAGAGAGCAGTACTTC. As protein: CASSPVGREQYF.

The CDR3 is CASSPTTSGRYGTQYF. As DNA, the CDR3 is TGTGCCAGCAGCCCCACGACTAGCGGGAGATACGGGACCCAGTACTTC. The chain combines TRBV11-2 with TRBJ2-7; TRBD2 matches at 12 bases. The J call is doubtful: the DNA matches TRBJ2-5 better. The germline V gene has CDR1 SGHAT and CDR2 FQNNGV. This CDR3 has 16 residues.

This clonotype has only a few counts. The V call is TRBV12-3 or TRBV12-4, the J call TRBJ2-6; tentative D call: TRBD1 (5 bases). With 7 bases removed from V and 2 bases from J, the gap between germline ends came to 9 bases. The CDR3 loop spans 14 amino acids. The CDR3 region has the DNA TGTGCCAGCACACAGGTGACTGGGGCCAACGTCCTGACTTTC. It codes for CASTQVTGANVLTF.

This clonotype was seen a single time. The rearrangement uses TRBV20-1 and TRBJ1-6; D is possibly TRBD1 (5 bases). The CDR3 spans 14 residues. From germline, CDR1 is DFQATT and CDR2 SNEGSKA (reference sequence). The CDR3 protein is CSFIREAINSPLHF. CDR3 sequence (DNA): TGCAGCTTCATCAGGGAAGCGATCAATTCACCCCTCCACTTT.

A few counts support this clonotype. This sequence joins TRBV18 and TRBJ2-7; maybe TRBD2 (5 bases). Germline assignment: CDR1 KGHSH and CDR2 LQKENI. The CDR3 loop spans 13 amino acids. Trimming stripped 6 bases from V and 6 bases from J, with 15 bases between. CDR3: CASSPEVMLEQYF. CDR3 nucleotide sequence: TGTGCCAGCTCGCCGGAGGTGATGCTCGAGCAGTACTTC.

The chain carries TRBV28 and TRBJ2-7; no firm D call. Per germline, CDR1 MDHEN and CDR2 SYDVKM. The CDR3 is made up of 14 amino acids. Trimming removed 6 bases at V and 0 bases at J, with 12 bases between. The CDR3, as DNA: TGTGCCAGCAGGGCCTATTGGGGCTCCTACGAGCAGTACTTC. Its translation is CASRAYWGSYEQYF.

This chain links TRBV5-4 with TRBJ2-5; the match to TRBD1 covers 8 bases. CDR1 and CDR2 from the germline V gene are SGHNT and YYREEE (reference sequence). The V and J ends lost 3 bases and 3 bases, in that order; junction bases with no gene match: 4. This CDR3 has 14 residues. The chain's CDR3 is CASSSTGVKETQYF. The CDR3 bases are TGTGCCAGCAGCTCGACAGGGGTGAAAGAGACCCAGTACTTC.

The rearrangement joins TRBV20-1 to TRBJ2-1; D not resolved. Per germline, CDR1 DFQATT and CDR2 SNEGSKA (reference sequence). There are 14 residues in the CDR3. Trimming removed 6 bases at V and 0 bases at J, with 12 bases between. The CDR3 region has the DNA TGCAGTGCCGCTAGGTCACTCTCCTACAATGAGCAGTTCTTC. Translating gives CSAARSLSYNEQFF.

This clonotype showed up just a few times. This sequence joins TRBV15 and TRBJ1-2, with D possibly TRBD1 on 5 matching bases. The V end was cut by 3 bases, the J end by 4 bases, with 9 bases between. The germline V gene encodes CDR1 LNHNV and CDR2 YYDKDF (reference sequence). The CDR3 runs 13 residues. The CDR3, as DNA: TGTGCCACCAGCAGCAGGGTTTTCTATGGCTACACCTTC. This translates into CATSSRVFYGYTF.

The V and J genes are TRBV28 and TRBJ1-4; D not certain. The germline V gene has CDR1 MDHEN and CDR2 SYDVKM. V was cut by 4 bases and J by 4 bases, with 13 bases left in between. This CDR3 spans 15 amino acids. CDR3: CASSWGAPVNEKLFF. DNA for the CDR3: TGTGCCAGCAGTTGGGGAGCGCCCGTTAATGAAAAACTGTTTTTT.

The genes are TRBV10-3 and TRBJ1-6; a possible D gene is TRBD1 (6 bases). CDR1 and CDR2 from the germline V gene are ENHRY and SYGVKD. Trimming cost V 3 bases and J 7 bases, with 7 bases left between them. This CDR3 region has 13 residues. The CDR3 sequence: CAISDGTNSPLHF. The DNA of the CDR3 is TGTGCCATCAGTGACGGGACAAATTCACCCCTCCACTTT.

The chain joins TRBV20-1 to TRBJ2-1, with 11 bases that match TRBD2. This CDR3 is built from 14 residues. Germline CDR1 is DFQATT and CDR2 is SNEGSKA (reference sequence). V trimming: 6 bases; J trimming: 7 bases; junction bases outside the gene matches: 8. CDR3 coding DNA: TGCAGTGCAACACTAGCGGGAGTAGAAAATGAGCAGTTCTTC. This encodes CSATLAGVENEQFF.

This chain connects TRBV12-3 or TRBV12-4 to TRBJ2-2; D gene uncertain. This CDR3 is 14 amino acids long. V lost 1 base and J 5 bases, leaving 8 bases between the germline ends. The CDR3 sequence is CASSLVGSTGELFF. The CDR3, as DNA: TGTGCCAGCAGTTTAGTCGGGTCAACCGGGGAGCTGTTTTTT.

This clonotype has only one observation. The CDR3 is CSARDPSSSGRLDTQYF. The CDR3 bases are TGCAGTGCTAGAGATCCATCTTCTAGCGGGAGGTTGGATACGCAGTATTTT. The V and J genes are TRBV20-1 and TRBJ2-3; 11 bases fit TRBD2. From germline, CDR1 is DFQATT and CDR2 SNEGSKA (reference sequence). The CDR3 consists of 17 residues. The V segment lost 0 bases and the J segment 6 bases; nucleotides outside the gene matches: 11.

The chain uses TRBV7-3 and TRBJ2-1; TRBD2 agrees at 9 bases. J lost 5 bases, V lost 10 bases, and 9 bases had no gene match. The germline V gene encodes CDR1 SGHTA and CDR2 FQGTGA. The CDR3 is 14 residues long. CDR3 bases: TGTGCCACCTCCCGGACTAGCGTAAACAATGAGCAGTTCTTC. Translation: CATSRTSVNNEQFF.

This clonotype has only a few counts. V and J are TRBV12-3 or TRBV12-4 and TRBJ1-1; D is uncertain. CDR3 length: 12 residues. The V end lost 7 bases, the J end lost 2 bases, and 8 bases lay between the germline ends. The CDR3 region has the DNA TGTGCCAGCACACTGACTAACACTGAAGCTTTCTTT. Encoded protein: CASTLTNTEAFF.